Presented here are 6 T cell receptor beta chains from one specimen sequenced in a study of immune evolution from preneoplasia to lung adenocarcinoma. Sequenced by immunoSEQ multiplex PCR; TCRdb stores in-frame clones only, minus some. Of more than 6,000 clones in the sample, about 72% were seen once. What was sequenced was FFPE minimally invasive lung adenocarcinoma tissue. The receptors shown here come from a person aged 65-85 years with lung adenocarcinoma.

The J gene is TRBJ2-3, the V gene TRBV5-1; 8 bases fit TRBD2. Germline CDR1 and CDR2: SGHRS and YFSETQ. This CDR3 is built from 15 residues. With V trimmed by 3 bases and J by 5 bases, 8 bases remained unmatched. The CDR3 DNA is TGCGCCAGCAGCTCCTCCGATAGCGGGGTAGATACGCAGTATTTT. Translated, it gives CASSSSDSGVDTQYF.

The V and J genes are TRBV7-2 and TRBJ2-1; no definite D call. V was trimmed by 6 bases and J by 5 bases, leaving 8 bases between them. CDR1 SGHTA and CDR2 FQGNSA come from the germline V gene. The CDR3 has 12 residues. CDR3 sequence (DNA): TGTGCCAGCAGGAAGGGCCACAATGAGCAGTTCTTC. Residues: CASRKGHNEQFF. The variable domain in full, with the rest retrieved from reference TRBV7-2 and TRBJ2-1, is GAGVSQSPSNKVTEKGKDVELRCDPISGHTALYWYRQSLGQGLEFLIYFQGNSAPDKSGLPSDRFSAERTGGSVSTLTIQRTQQEDSAVYLCASRKGHNEQFFGPGTRLTVL.

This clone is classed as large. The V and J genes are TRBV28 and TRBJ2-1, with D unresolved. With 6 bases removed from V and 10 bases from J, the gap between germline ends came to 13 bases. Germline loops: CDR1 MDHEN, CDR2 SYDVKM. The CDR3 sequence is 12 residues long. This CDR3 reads CASRGQTAEQFF. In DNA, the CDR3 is TGTGCCAGCAGAGGGCAGACCGCGGAGCAGTTCTTC.

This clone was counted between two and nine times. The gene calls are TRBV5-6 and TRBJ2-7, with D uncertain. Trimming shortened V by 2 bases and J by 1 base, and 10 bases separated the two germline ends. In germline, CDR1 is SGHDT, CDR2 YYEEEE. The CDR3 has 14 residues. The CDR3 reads CASSFFQNSYEQYF. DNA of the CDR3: TGTGCCAGCAGCTTCTTTCAGAATTCCTACGAGCAGTACTTC.

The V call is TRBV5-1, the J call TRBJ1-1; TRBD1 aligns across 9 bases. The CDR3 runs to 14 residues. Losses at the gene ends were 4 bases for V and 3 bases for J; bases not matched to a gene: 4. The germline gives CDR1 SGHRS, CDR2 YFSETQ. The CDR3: CASSNRGRDTEAFF. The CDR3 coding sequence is TGCGCCAGCAGCAACAGGGGGCGGGACACTGAAGCTTTCTTT. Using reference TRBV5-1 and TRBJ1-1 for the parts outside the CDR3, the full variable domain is KAGVTQTPRYLIKTRGQQVTLSCSPISGHRSVSWYQQTPGQGLQFLFEYFSETQRNKGNFPGRFSGRQFSNSRSEMNVSTLELGDSALYLCASSNRGRDTEAFFGQGTRLTVV.

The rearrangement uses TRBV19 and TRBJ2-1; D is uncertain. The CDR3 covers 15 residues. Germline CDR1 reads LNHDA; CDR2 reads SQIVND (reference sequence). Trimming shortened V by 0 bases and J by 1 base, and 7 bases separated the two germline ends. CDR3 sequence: CASSIEASSYNEQFF. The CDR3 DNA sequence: TGTGCCAGTAGTATAGAGGCATCATCCTACAATGAGCAGTTCTTC.